These 30 T cell receptor beta chains share one sample of origin, sequenced in a study of Graves' ophthalmopathy and Graves' hyperthyroidism. The TCR beta CDR3 regions underwent amplification from RNA transcripts. HTBI primers were used in a first-round RT-PCR, which preceded a second-round multiplex PCR. TCRdb re-analysed the multiplex PCR reads in MiXCR, keeping a single row per CDR3 protein. The sample lists 1 million to 1.3 million distinct CDR3 sequences; about two fifths were seen once. The sequencing input was peripheral blood or thyroid tissue (not recorded which). These receptors were obtained from an adult man with Graves' hyperthyroidism.

The rearrangement links TRBV12-3 or TRBV12-4 to TRBJ2-6; either TRBD1 or TRBD2 may supply D (6 bases each). Trimming took 6 bases from V and 4 from J, leaving 13 bases between them. This CDR3 comprises 15 residues. The CDR3 here is CASRIWGAGANVLTF. In nucleotides, the CDR3 is TGTGCCAGCAGAATATGGGGGGCCGGGGCCAACGTCCTGACTTTC.

This chain links TRBV7-9 with TRBJ1-4; weak D call: TRBD1 (6 bases). Germline CDR1 and CDR2: SEHNR and FQNEAQ (reference sequence). The CDR3 consists of 13 residues. Trimming pared 5 bases from V and 6 bases from J, leaving 10 bases between. The chain's CDR3 is CASSPGVDEKLFF. As DNA, the CDR3 is TGTGCCAGCAGCCCAGGGGTGGATGAAAAACTGTTTTTT.

The V call is TRBV9, the J call TRBJ2-2, with a tentative D call TRBD1 (6 bases). This CDR3 contains 16 residues. CDR1 SGDLS and CDR2 YYNGEE come from the germline V gene. The V end lost 4 bases, the J end lost 1 base, and 14 bases lay between the germline ends. CDR3 nucleotides: TGTGCCAGCAGCTTAGACGGGACACGGAACACCGGGGAGCTGTTTTTT. Translating it yields CASSLDGTRNTGELFF.

In its sample, this clonotype was seen many times. The V call is TRBV7-8, the J call TRBJ1-5; D possibly corresponds to TRBD1 (5 bases). The V gene lost 1 base and the J gene lost 4 bases, with 14 bases spanning the gap. Germline V gene sequence: CDR1 SGHVS, CDR2 FQNEAQ. The CDR3 sequence is 16 residues long. This chain's CDR3 is CASSLVRARTNQPQHF. CDR3 DNA: TGTGCCAGCAGCTTAGTAAGAGCGCGGACAAATCAGCCCCAGCATTTT.

The chain uses TRBV7-9 and TRBJ1-5, with 7 bases that match TRBD1. The CDR3 is 22 residues long. The V and J ends lost 5 bases and 6 bases, in that order; junction bases with no gene match: 31. Germline CDR1 SEHNR, CDR2 FQNEAQ (reference sequence). In nucleotides, the CDR3 is TGTGCCAGCAGCCATAGTTACGCCCCTGTGGCAACAGGGGATGAGGTCTCTCAGCCCCAGCATTTT. This translates into CASSHSYAPVATGDEVSQPQHF.

This clonotype was observed many times. The CDR3 bases are TGTGCCAGCAGCTTAGCGTCAGCGAACACCGGGGAGCTGTTTTTT. This translates into CASSLASANTGELFF. J is TRBJ2-2 and V is TRBV7-9; D not resolved. The CDR3 loop spans 15 amino acids. V was shortened by 0 bases and J by 0 bases, with 5 bases between the two germline ends. In germline, CDR1 is SEHNR, CDR2 FQNEAQ (reference sequence).

The chain is built from TRBV29-1 and TRBJ1-2, with D possibly matching TRBD1 (6 bases). The germline V and J ends were trimmed by 8 bases and 4 bases, with 17 bases remaining between them. CDR1 SQVTM and CDR2 ANQGSEA come from the germline V gene. This CDR3 has 13 residues. CDR3 loop: CSNQGRETYGYTF. The CDR3 DNA follows: TGCAGCAACCAGGGGCGGGAGACCTATGGCTACACCTTC.

The J gene is TRBJ1-3, the V gene TRBV7-2; D possibly corresponds to TRBD1 (6 bases). The germline CDR1 and CDR2 sequences are SGHTA and FQGNSA. This CDR3 has 16 amino acids. The V end lost 5 bases, the J end lost 1 base, and 15 bases lay between the germline ends. The CDR3 coding sequence is TGTGCCAGCAGCGTTGGGGGGGGCCGTTCTGGAAACACCATATATTTT. It codes for CASSVGGGRSGNTIYF.

The rearrangement uses TRBV10-3 and TRBJ2-7; either TRBD1 or TRBD2 may supply D (6 bases each). Between the trimmed V and J ends, which lost 5 bases and 7 bases, there was a span of 24 bases. This CDR3 comprises 16 residues. Germline V gene sequence: CDR1 ENHRY, CDR2 SYGVKD. The CDR3 bases are TGTGCCATCAGTTTCCCAAACCAACAGGGAGCGGGTGAGCAGTACTTC. Residues: CAISFPNQQGAGEQYF.

This clonotype was recorded many times. This chain joins TRBV20-1 and TRBJ1-6, with D perhaps TRBD1 (5 bases). The CDR3 spans 13 residues. CDR1 DFQATT and CDR2 SNEGSKA come from the germline V gene (reference sequence). The V and J ends lost 3 bases and 5 bases respectively, with 8 bases between them. Here the CDR3 reads CSARGRDNSPLHF. CDR3 DNA: TGCAGTGCTAGGGGACGGGATAATTCACCCCTCCACTTT.

This clonotype was picked up one time. The chain employs TRBV29-1 and TRBJ2-7; TRBD1 might be the D (5 bases). V shed 2 bases and J shed 5 bases, with 13 bases lying between them. CDR3 size: 13 residues. Germline V CDR1 and CDR2: SQVTM, ANQGSEA. As DNA, the CDR3 is TGCAGCGTTGAATGGCAGGGTCTCCACGAGCAGTACTTC. This encodes CSVEWQGLHEQYF.

Concerning this clonotype: A much larger clone sits a single nucleotide away, making a read error possible. The chain is built from TRBV2 and TRBJ2-2; TRBD1 aligns across 8 bases. The ends lost 8 bases at V and 6 bases at J; junction bases unmatched: 5. Germline V gives CDR1 SNHLY, CDR2 FYNNEI. The CDR3 has 13 amino acids. CDR3 sequence: CASEDRASGELFF. The CDR3 DNA reads as TGTGCCAGCGAGGACAGGGCGTCCGGGGAGCTGTTTTTT.

The rearrangement joins TRBV29-1 to TRBJ2-7, with a weak D call TRBD2 (6 bases). CDR3 length: 12 amino acids. The germline gives CDR1 SQVTM, CDR2 ANQGSEA. The V gene lost 7 bases and the J gene lost 0 bases, with 10 bases spanning the gap. CDR3 sequence reads: CSGLGSSYEQYF. In nucleotides, the CDR3 is TGCAGCGGCCTCGGGAGCTCCTACGAGCAGTACTTC.

This clonotype was seen only once. The chain is built from TRBV7-3 and TRBJ2-3, with D uncertain. Germline V gene data show CDR1 as SGHTA and CDR2 as FQGTGA. The CDR3 runs 14 residues. V shed 5 bases and J shed 6 bases, with 15 bases lying between them. DNA for the CDR3: TGTGCCAGCAGCAAAACAGAAACCGGGGATACGCAGTATTTT. Amino acid sequence: CASSKTETGDTQYF.

This clonotype was seen once. The chain links TRBV28 to TRBJ1-2; possible D gene TRBD1, 6 bases. V dropped 4 bases and J dropped 4 bases, with 16 bases sitting between them. The germline CDR1 and CDR2 sequences are MDHEN and SYDVKM. There are 15 residues in the CDR3. This CDR3 is CASSSPGARGYGYTF. CDR3 DNA: TGTGCCAGCAGTTCCCCAGGGGCCCGGGGCTATGGCTACACCTTC.

As regards this clonotype: Given a much more abundant clone one base away, this may be a read error. Without the conserved terminal phenylalanine or tryptophan, this CDR3 likely stems from a read error. The rearrangement joins TRBV7-9 to TRBJ2-5; TRBD2 aligns across 12 bases. V was pared by 5 bases and J by 9 bases, with 16 bases of the junction left unmatched. Germline V gives CDR1 SEHNR, CDR2 FQNEAQ (reference sequence). There are 17 residues in the CDR3. The CDR3: CASSPKTSGRAGGSQYL. The CDR3 DNA reads as TGTGCCAGCAGCCCTAAGACTAGCGGGAGAGCCGGTGGGTCCCAGTACCTC.

This clonotype was found a few times. In nucleotides, the CDR3 is TGTGCCTGGGGGGAAACAGTGAACACTGAAGCTTTCTTT. Protein sequence: CAWGETVNTEAFF. This sequence joins TRBV30 and TRBJ1-1, with no clear D. The CDR3 has 13 residues. The V end lost 5 bases, the J end lost 0 bases, and 10 bases lay between the germline ends. Germline V CDR1 and CDR2: GTSNPN, SVGIG (reference sequence).

The rearrangement links TRBV2 to TRBJ2-7; D gene uncertain. The germline V gene encodes CDR1 SNHLY and CDR2 FYNNEI. Between the trimmed V and J ends, which lost 6 bases and 5 bases, there was a span of 8 bases. The CDR3 consists of 11 residues. CDR3 region: CASRSRDEQYF. The CDR3 DNA is TGTGCCAGCAGGAGTCGTGACGAGCAGTACTTC.

This clonotype appeared a few times. The chain uses TRBV7-2 and TRBJ2-2; maybe TRBD2 (6 bases). The CDR3 has 15 amino acids. Trimming removed 7 bases from V and 5 bases from J, with 17 bases in between. Germline-derived CDR1 and CDR2 are SGHTA and FQGNSA. CDR3 in DNA: TGTGCCAGCACTGGAGGAGGGTCAGGGACCGGGGAGCTGTTTTTT. This sequence encodes CASTGGGSGTGELFF.

This clonotype was counted a few times. The rearrangement joins TRBV9 to TRBJ2-7, with 7 bases that match TRBD2. CDR1 is SGDLS and CDR2 is YYNGEE in the germline V gene. Unmatched junction bases numbered 15, after V lost 4 bases and J lost 2 bases. CDR3 length: 17 residues. CDR3 sequence (DNA): TGTGCCAGCAGCCAAGATGAATTCGCTAGCGGAACCTACGAGCAGTACTTC. Amino acids: CASSQDEFASGTYEQYF.

The chain is built from TRBV29-1 and TRBJ1-1, with TRBD1 identical over 8 bases. The CDR3 sequence is 12 residues long. J lost 8 bases, V lost 5 bases, and 7 bases had no gene match. The V gene's germline CDR1 is SQVTM and CDR2 ANQGSEA. CDR3: CSVPGTGDEAFF. CDR3 DNA sequence: TGCAGCGTTCCTGGGACAGGAGACGAAGCTTTCTTT.

This rearrangement joins TRBV20-1 to TRBJ2-2; D is undetermined. The CDR3 extends over 16 amino acids. Germline V gene sequence: CDR1 DFQATT, CDR2 SNEGSKA (reference sequence). Trimming removed 4 bases at V and 0 bases at J, with 15 bases between. For the CDR3, the DNA is TGCAGTGCTACCACTCTGCGCGGATCGAACACCGGGGAGCTGTTTTTT. As protein: CSATTLRGSNTGELFF.

This clonotype was found a few times. The chain links TRBV11-3 to TRBJ2-2; 9 bases agree with TRBD1. V trimming: 1 base; J trimming: 4 bases; junction bases outside the gene matches: 4. Looked up from germline, CDR1 is SGHNT and CDR2 is YENEEA. CDR3 size: 16 residues. The CDR3 DNA is TGTGCCAGCAGCTTAGGTGGGACAGGGCTCACCGGGGAGCTGTTTTTT. This translates into CASSLGGTGLTGELFF. The complete variable domain, with remaining parts taken from reference TRBV11-3 and TRBJ2-2, reads EAGVVQSPRYKIIEKKQPVAFWCNPISGHNTLYWYLQNLGQGPELLIRYENEEAVDDSQLPKDRFSAERLKGVDSTLKIQPAELGDSAVYLCASSLGGTGLTGELFFGEGSRLTVL.

This sequence joins TRBV10-3 and TRBJ1-6, with D unresolved. Germline values: CDR1 ENHRY, CDR2 SYGVKD. The germline V and J ends were trimmed by 4 bases and 7 bases, with 11 bases remaining between them. This CDR3 has 14 amino acids. CDR3 in amino acids: CAISVGFGNSPLHF. The CDR3 region has the DNA TGTGCCATCAGTGTGGGGTTCGGGAATTCACCCCTCCACTTT.

V is TRBV10-3 and J is TRBJ2-7; D is undetermined. The germline V gene has CDR1 ENHRY and CDR2 SYGVKD. This CDR3 contains 13 residues. Trimming stripped 6 bases from V and 5 bases from J, with 14 bases between. CDR3 in amino acids: CAISEVSHDEQYF. DNA for the CDR3: TGTGCCATCAGCGAGGTGTCACACGACGAGCAGTACTTC.

The table lists this clonotype with a few counts. This chain connects TRBV20-1 to TRBJ2-7; 8 bases are shared with TRBD2. CDR1 is DFQATT and CDR2 is SNEGSKA in the germline V gene (reference sequence). The trim removed 6 bases at V and 2 bases at J, leaving 9 bases unmatched. CDR3 length: 14 amino acids. The CDR3 spells CSATGGSGPYEQYF. Written as DNA, the CDR3 is TGCAGTGCCACGGGGGGGTCGGGGCCCTACGAGCAGTACTTC.

The chain has TRBV29-1 and TRBJ1-3; a possible D gene is TRBD1 (5 bases). The V and J ends lost 8 bases and 0 bases respectively, with 20 bases between them. Germline CDR1 SQVTM, CDR2 ANQGSEA. This CDR3 contains 16 residues. The DNA for the CDR3 is TGCAGCTTCAGGGTACCGGGCTCGGGCTCTGGAAACACCATATATTTT. It is translated as CSFRVPGSGSGNTIYF.

This clonotype was detected many times. This chain joins TRBV7-9 and TRBJ1-1; TRBD1 agrees at 10 bases. The CDR3 is 15 residues long. Germline CDR1 reads SEHNR; CDR2 reads FQNEAQ (reference sequence). V dropped 5 bases and J dropped 4; count of bases not matched to a gene: 7. CDR3 nucleotides: TGTGCCAGCAGCCCGACAGGGGGCGCGGTCACTGAAGCTTTCTTT. It is translated as CASSPTGGAVTEAFF. Looking up the rest from reference TRBV7-9 and TRBJ1-1 gives the full variable domain: DTGVSQNPRHKITKRGQNVTFRCDPISEHNRLYWYRQTLGQGPEFLTYFQNEAQLEKSRLLSDRFSAERPKGSFSTLEIQRTEQGDSAMYLCASSPTGGAVTEAFFGQGTRLTVV.

The V and J genes are TRBV7-2 and TRBJ1-1, with D perhaps TRBD1 (5 bases). V lost 5 bases and J lost 3, with 10 bases in between. Germline CDR1 SGHTA, CDR2 FQGNSA. The CDR3 contains 13 residues. The CDR3 is CASSPGHYTEAFF. The CDR3 DNA sequence: TGTGCCAGCAGCCCGGGGCATTACACTGAAGCTTTCTTT.

The chain has TRBV6-1 and TRBJ1-5; tentative D call: TRBD1 (5 bases). Germline V gives CDR1 MNHNS, CDR2 SASEGT. The V and J ends lost 6 bases and 6 bases respectively, with 18 bases between them. The CDR3 loop spans 15 amino acids. The CDR3 sequence: CASRTGRPGRQPQHF. The CDR3 DNA reads as TGTGCCAGCAGGACGGGACGCCCGGGGCGTCAGCCCCAGCATTTT.